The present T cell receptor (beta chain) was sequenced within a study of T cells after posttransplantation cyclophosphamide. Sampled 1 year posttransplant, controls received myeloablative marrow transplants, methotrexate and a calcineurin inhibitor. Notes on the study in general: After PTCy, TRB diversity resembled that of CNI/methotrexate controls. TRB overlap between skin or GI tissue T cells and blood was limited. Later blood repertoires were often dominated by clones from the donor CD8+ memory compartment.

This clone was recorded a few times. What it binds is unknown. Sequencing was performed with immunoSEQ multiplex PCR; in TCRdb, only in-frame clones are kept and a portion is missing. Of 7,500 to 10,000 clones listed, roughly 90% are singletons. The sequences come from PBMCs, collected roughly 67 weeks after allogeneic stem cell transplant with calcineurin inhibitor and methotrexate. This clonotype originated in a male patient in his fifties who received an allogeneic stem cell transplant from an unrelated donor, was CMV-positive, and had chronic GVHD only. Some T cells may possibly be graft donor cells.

This CDR3 is CASSQQILNTEAFF. The CDR3 DNA reads TGTGCCAGCAGCCAACAAATCTTGAACACTGAAGCTTTCTTT. The chain has TRBV7-9 and TRBJ1-1; D remains ambiguous. The CDR3 has 14 amino acids. From germline, CDR1 is SEHNR and CDR2 FQNEAQ (reference sequence). V was clipped by 5 bases and J by 0 bases, with 10 bases between them.